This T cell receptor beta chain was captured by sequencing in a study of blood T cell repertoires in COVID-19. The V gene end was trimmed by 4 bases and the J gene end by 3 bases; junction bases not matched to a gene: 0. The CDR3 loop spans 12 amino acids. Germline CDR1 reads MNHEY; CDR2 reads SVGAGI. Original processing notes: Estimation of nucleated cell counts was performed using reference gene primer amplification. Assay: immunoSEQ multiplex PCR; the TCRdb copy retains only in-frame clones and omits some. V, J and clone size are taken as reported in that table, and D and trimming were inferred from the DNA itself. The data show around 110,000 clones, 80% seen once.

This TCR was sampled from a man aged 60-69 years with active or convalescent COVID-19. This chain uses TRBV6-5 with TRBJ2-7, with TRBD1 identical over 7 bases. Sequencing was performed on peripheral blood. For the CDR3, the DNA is TGTGCCAGCAGTTGGGACAGCTACGAGCAGTACTTC. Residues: CASSWDSYEQYF.